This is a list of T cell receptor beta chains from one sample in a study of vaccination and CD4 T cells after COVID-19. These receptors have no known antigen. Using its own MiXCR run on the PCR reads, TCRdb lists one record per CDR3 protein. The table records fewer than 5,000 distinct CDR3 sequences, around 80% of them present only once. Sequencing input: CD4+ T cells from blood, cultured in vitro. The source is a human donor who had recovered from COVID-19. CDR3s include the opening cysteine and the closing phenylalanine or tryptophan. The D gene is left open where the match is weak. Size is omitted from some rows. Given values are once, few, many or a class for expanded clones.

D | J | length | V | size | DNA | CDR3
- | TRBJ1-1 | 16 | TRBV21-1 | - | TGTGCCAGCAGCCAGGTGGGGACAGGTGTACGCACTGAAGCTTTCTTT | CASSQVGTGVRTEAFF
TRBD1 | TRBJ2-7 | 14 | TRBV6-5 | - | TGTGCCAGCAGTTTAGGACAGGGGGCTTACGAGCAGTACTTC | CASSLGQGAYEQYF
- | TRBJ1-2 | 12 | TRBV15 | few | TGTGCCACCAGCACGGCTAACTATGGCTACACCTTC | CATSTANYGYTF
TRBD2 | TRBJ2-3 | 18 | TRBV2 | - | TGTGCCAGCAGTGACCCTGGGACTAGCGGGGTAGTCGCAGATACGCAGTATTTT | CASSDPGTSGVVADTQYF
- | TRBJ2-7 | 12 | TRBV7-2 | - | TGTGCCAGCAGCTTAGAGTATAACGAGCAGTACTTC | CASSLEYNEQYF
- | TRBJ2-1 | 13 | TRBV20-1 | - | TGCAGTGCCCCCCCCAATGCAGGGAATGAGCAGTTCTTC | CSAPPNAGNEQFF
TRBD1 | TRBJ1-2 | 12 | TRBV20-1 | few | TGCAGTGCTATGGACAGGGGTTATGGCTACACCTTC | CSAMDRGYGYTF
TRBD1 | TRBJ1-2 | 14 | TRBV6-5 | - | TGTGCCAGCAGTTGGACAGGGGGCGCCTATGGCTACACCTTC | CASSWTGGAYGYTF
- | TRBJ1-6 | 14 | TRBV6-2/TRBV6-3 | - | TGTGCCAGCACATTGACTCGGTCCCTGACACCCCTCCACTTT | CASTLTRSLTPLHF
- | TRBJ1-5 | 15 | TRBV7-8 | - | TGTGCCAGCAGCTTAGAGGGATATAGCAATCAGCCCCAGCATTTT | CASSLEGYSNQPQHF
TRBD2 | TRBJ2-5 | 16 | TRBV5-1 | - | TGCGCCAGCAGCTCCCTAGCGGGGGGGAAACAAGAGACCCAGTACTTC | CASSSLAGGKQETQYF
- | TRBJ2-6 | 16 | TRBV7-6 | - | TGTGCTAGCAGCCCGTCGGGTGTCTCTGGGGCCAACGTCCTGACTTTC | CASSPSGVSGANVLTF
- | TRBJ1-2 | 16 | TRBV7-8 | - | TGTGCCAGCAGCCCACGAGTCGAGGTTCCTAACTATGGCTACACCTTC | CASSPRVEVPNYGYTF